The 32 T cell receptor beta chains listed next were all sequenced from one sample in a study of Graves' ophthalmopathy and Graves' hyperthyroidism. As the template, RNA transcripts were used to amplify TCR beta CDR3 regions. HTBI-primed first-round RT-PCR preceded second-round multiplex PCR. MiXCR was run by TCRdb on the multiplex PCR reads, yielding one entry per CDR3 protein. This sample has about 1.1 million distinct CDR3 sequences; about 38% occur once, and the top ten carry 11%. The sample was peripheral blood or thyroid tissue (not recorded which). The source is an adult man with Graves' hyperthyroidism.

V usage is TRBV6-6 and J usage is TRBJ1-1, with 7 bases matching TRBD1. J gave up 3 bases and V 11 bases, and 12 bases lay outside the gene matches. CDR1 is MNHNY and CDR2 is SVGAGI in the germline V gene (reference sequence). This CDR3 spans 14 amino acids. Written as DNA, the CDR3 is TGTGCCGGGGGGCGGAGGGGGCCGGACACTGAAGCTTTCTTT. It specifies CAGGRRGPDTEAFF.

This clonotype has ten or more counts. This chain links TRBV9 with TRBJ2-1, with 9 bases identical to TRBD2. The CDR3 contains 15 residues. Unmatched junction bases numbered 8, after V lost 0 bases and J lost 10 bases. CDR1 and CDR2 (germline): SGDLS, YYNGEE. In DNA form, the CDR3 reads TGTGCCAGCAGCGTAGAGCGGGAGGCCCGTATGGAGCAGTTCTTC. Translation gives CASSVEREARMEQFF.

The V call is TRBV18, the J call TRBJ2-2, with D uncertain. Trimming cost V 3 bases and J 2 bases, with 13 bases left between them. Germline loops: CDR1 KGHSH, CDR2 LQKENI. This CDR3 is built from 16 residues. The CDR3 loop is CASSPQRPANTGELFF. In nucleotides, the CDR3 is TGTGCCAGCTCACCCCAGAGGCCGGCTAACACCGGGGAGCTGTTTTTT.

The chain carries TRBV28 and TRBJ1-1; 8 bases are a match to TRBD1. V shed 2 bases and J 5 bases; nucleotides not matched to a gene: 7. CDR1 and CDR2 (germline): MDHEN, SYDVKM. The CDR3 spans 15 residues. CDR3 sequence reads: CASSLASGGRTEAFF. The CDR3 bases are TGTGCCAGCAGTTTAGCCTCAGGGGGCCGGACTGAAGCTTTCTTT.

V and J are TRBV20-1 and TRBJ1-6, with 12 bases matching TRBD1. This CDR3 contains 14 residues. With 7 bases clipped from V and 9 bases from J, the junction kept 7 bases outside the gene matches. Germline values: CDR1 DFQATT, CDR2 SNEGSKA (reference sequence). This chain's CDR3 is CSVERDRGPSPLHF. Here the CDR3 DNA reads TGCAGTGTCGAACGGGACAGGGGGCCTTCACCCCTCCACTTT.

V and J are TRBV19 and TRBJ2-5; the match to TRBD1 covers 8 bases. Trimming removed 5 bases from V and 2 bases from J; junction bases left unmatched: 10. Germline assignment: CDR1 LNHDA and CDR2 SQIVND (reference sequence). The CDR3 totals 16 residues. CDR3 region: CASSALTGTGQETQYF. The CDR3 DNA reads TGTGCCAGTAGTGCCCTCACCGGGACAGGACAAGAGACCCAGTACTTC.

This clonotype was recorded at least ten times. The chain carries TRBV4-3 and TRBJ2-7; 8 positions match TRBD1. Germline V gene sequence: CDR1 LGHNA, CDR2 YSLEER. Losses at the gene ends were 3 bases for V and 4 bases for J; bases not matched to a gene: 5. The CDR3 has 14 amino acids. CDR3 sequence reads: CASSQGTGLYEQYF. The CDR3, as DNA: TGCGCCAGCAGCCAGGGGACAGGACTTTACGAGCAGTACTTC.

This chain links TRBV4-1 with TRBJ1-2; D unclear. CDR1 is MGHRA and CDR2 is YSYEKL in the germline V gene. This CDR3 is built from 15 residues. The V end was cut by 0 bases, the J end by 8 bases, with 16 bases between. The chain's CDR3 is CASSQEVRSPMGYTF. The CDR3 DNA sequence: TGCGCCAGCAGCCAAGAGGTCAGGAGTCCTATGGGCTACACCTTC.

The rearrangement uses TRBV20-1 and TRBJ2-3, with 12 bases matching TRBD2. Per germline, CDR1 DFQATT and CDR2 SNEGSKA (reference sequence). The CDR3 has 18 residues. V lost 6 bases to trimming and J lost 1 base; unmatched junction nucleotides: 14. CDR3 DNA sequence: TGCAGTGCGGCTCAGACTAGCGGGAGTAAGGATGGCACAGATACGCAGTATTTT. It codes for CSAAQTSGSKDGTDTQYF.

To note about this clonotype: Being one base from a much bigger clone, this may be a read error. The V gene is TRBV2, the J gene TRBJ1-1, with 9 bases that match TRBD1. CDR1 is SNHLY and CDR2 is FYNNEI in the germline V gene. This CDR3 comprises 13 residues. The CDR3 region is CVSSRTGDIEAFF. In DNA, the CDR3 is TGTGTCAGCAGTCGGACAGGGGACATTGAAGCTTTCTTT.

This clonotype was detected many times. This rearrangement joins TRBV19 to TRBJ2-2; D is perhaps TRBD1 (6 bases). Trimming removed 5 bases from V and 3 bases from J, with 13 bases in between. Per germline, CDR1 LNHDA and CDR2 SQIVND (reference sequence). This CDR3 spans 15 amino acids. CDR3 sequence reads: CASSLSGADTGELFF. The CDR3 DNA reads TGTGCCAGTAGTTTATCAGGGGCAGACACCGGGGAGCTGTTTTTT.

This clonotype was detected only a few times. The gene calls are TRBV10-3 and TRBJ2-7; 9 nucleotides agree with TRBD1. The germline CDR1 and CDR2 sequences are ENHRY and SYGVKD. CDR3 length equals 13 residues. The J segment lost 3 bases and the V segment lost 7 bases, leaving 4 bases of the junction unmatched. The CDR3 reads CAITPGQGYEQYF. CDR3 DNA sequence: TGTGCCATCACCCCGGGACAGGGCTACGAGCAGTACTTC.

The chain has TRBV5-6 and TRBJ2-7; D perhaps matches TRBD2 (5 bases). Germline CDR1 reads SGHDT; CDR2 reads YYEEEE. CDR3 length: 15 amino acids. V lost 2 bases and J 3 bases, leaving 15 bases between the germline ends. The CDR3 region has the DNA TGTGCCAGCAGCTTAAGAGCGGACCAATACTACGAGCAGTACTTC. Protein sequence: CASSLRADQYYEQYF.

This clonotype was counted only a few times. The chain carries TRBV29-1 and TRBJ2-7; 7 bases match TRBD1. V trimming: 5 bases; J trimming: 2 bases; junction bases outside the gene matches: 9. The germline V gene encodes CDR1 SQVTM and CDR2 ANQGSEA. The CDR3 covers 14 residues. CDR3 sequence (DNA): TGCAGCGTTTTGGGTGGGACAGAGGCCTACGAGCAGTACTTC. Amino acids: CSVLGGTEAYEQYF.

The chain uses TRBV29-1 and TRBJ1-5; 10 nucleotides match TRBD1. This CDR3 has 14 residues. The germline gives CDR1 SQVTM, CDR2 ANQGSEA. After removal of 7 bases from V and 6 bases from J, the junction contained 9 bases not matched to a gene. The DNA for the CDR3 is TGCAGCGCCGTGGGACAGGGGCGGATTCAGCCCCAGCATTTT. This encodes CSAVGQGRIQPQHF. Variable domain in full (rest from reference TRBV29-1 and TRBJ1-5): SAVISQKPSRDICQRGTSLTIQCQVDSQVTMMFWYRQQPGQSLTLIATANQGSEATYESGFVIDKFPISRPNLTFSTLTVSNMSPEDSSIYLCSAVGQGRIQPQHFGDGTRLSIL.

Of note for this clonotype: At one boundary the junction diverges from the germline segment, which might be a read error. The CDR3 spells CASSDRVDSPLYF. In nucleotides, the CDR3 is TGTGCCAGCAGCGACAGGGTGGATTCACCCCTCTACTTT. V usage is TRBV9 and J usage is TRBJ1-6; perhaps TRBD1 as D (6 bases). In germline, CDR1 is SGDLS, CDR2 YYNGEE. CDR3 length equals 13 residues.

CDR3: CASRSGTGNMNTEAFF. The CDR3 DNA follows: TGTGCCAGCAGGTCTGGGACAGGAAACATGAACACTGAAGCTTTCTTT. The V gene is TRBV7-8, the J gene TRBJ1-1; TRBD1 matches at 8 bases. The CDR3 is 16 residues long. V trimming: 6 bases; J trimming: 0 bases; junction bases outside the gene matches: 9. Germline V gene data show CDR1 as SGHVS and CDR2 as FQNEAQ.

A few counts support this clonotype. The chain recombines TRBV4-2 with TRBJ2-2; D is unresolved. The CDR3 length is 13 residues. From germline, CDR1 is LGHNA and CDR2 YNFKEQ. The V end was cut by 3 bases, the J end by 4 bases, with 6 bases between. The CDR3 DNA is TGTGCCAGCAGCCAGAGGCTCACCGGGGAGCTGTTTTTT. Translation gives CASSQRLTGELFF.

The chain has TRBV7-2 and TRBJ2-7; 9 bases line up with TRBD2. V shed 0 bases and J 7 bases; nucleotides not matched to a gene: 4. The CDR3 consists of 14 residues. Per the germline V gene, CDR1 is SGHTA and CDR2 is FQGNSA. Here the CDR3 DNA reads TGTGCCAGCAGCTTAGCGGTCGCGGGAGGGGAGCAGTACTTC. Translating gives CASSLAVAGGEQYF.

This clonotype has a handful of counts. One end of the junction does not line up with germline, which may come from a read error. This rearrangement joins TRBV24-1 to TRBJ2-5; a possible D gene is TRBD1 (5 bases). The length of the CDR3 is 11 residues. Germline values: CDR1 KGHDR, CDR2 SFDVKD. Written as DNA, the CDR3 is TGTGCCCCCAGGGTGATGGAGACCCAGTACTTC. As protein: CAPRVMETQYF.

A note on this clonotype: Being one base from a much bigger clone, this may be a read error. The rearrangement joins TRBV20-1 to TRBJ1-1; the D is unclear. The CDR3 totals 12 residues. V lost 1 base and J 4 bases, leaving 7 bases between the germline ends. CDR1 DFQATT and CDR2 SNEGSKA come from the germline V gene (reference sequence). CDR3 DNA sequence: TGCAGTGCTAGAGCTGGGGTCACTGAAGCTTTCTTT. Translated, it gives CSARAGVTEAFF.

The chain uses TRBV5-8 and TRBJ1-4; D perhaps matches TRBD1 (5 bases). V shed 0 bases and J shed 5 bases, with 11 bases lying between them. CDR3 length equals 15 residues. Germline lookup yields CDR1 SGHTS and CDR2 YDEGEE. CDR3 bases: TGTGCCAGCAGCTTGGGGGACGCCGCGAATGAAAAACTGTTTTTT. Its protein product is CASSLGDAANEKLFF.

A note on this clonotype: A much larger clone differs from this one at a single base, so this may be a read error. This rearrangement joins TRBV7-6 to TRBJ2-2; 10 bases fit TRBD2. Looked up from germline, CDR1 is SGHVS and CDR2 is FNYEAQ. Germline trimming cut 3 bases from V and 3 bases from J; bases unmatched to any gene: 13. The CDR3 extends over 19 amino acids. CDR3 sequence: CASSFSGSGRPTHTGELFF. Here the CDR3 DNA reads TGTGCCAGCAGCTTCTCGGGTAGCGGGAGGCCTACCCACACCGGGGAGCTGTTTTTT.

This clonotype was seen a handful of times. The chain carries TRBV25-1 and TRBJ1-6; D is possibly TRBD1 (6 bases). Trimming removed 3 bases at V and 8 bases at J, with 17 bases between. This CDR3 has 16 amino acids. Per germline, CDR1 MGHDK and CDR2 SYGVNS. The CDR3 coding sequence is TGTGCCAGCAGTGATTCCTCACCGGGGGCATATTCACCCCTCCACTTT. Its translation is CASSDSSPGAYSPLHF.

This clonotype was observed many times. In DNA form, the CDR3 reads TGCGCCAGCAGCGCTGAACAGGGGCGGAACACCGGGGAGCTGTTTTTT. Translating it yields CASSAEQGRNTGELFF. The chain recombines TRBV5-1 with TRBJ2-2; TRBD1 matches 7 bases. The J segment lost 1 base and the V segment lost 4 bases, leaving 7 bases of the junction unmatched. Germline V lookup: CDR1 SGHRS, CDR2 YFSETQ. The CDR3 extends over 16 amino acids.

This clonotype was observed many times. The chain recombines TRBV11-2 with TRBJ1-3; D is ambiguous. Germline V gene data show CDR1 as SGHAT and CDR2 as FQNNGV. V lost 3 bases and J lost 9, with 9 bases in between. CDR3 length equals 12 residues. CDR3 nucleotides: TGTGCCAGCAGCTTGCGCGAGGGCACCATATATTTT. The encoded protein is CASSLREGTIYF.

At least ten counts were recorded for this clonotype. V is TRBV6-5 and J is TRBJ2-7, with 12 bases lining up with TRBD1. CDR3 length equals 15 residues. V lost 0 bases, J lost 6 bases, and 3 bases stayed unmatched. Germline V CDR1 and CDR2: MNHEY, SVGAGI. For the CDR3, the DNA is TGTGCCAGCAGTTACTCGGGACAGGGGGCGACCGAGCAGTACTTC. Translation: CASSYSGQGATEQYF.

The chain uses TRBV7-8 and TRBJ1-5; the match to TRBD1 covers 11 bases. The germline V gene has CDR1 SGHVS and CDR2 FQNEAQ. The CDR3 is 15 residues long. DNA for the CDR3: TGTGCTCTGGCGGACAGGGGGCGAGGCAATCAGCCCCAGCATTTT. Protein: CALADRGRGNQPQHF. The full variable domain, with the rest looked up from reference TRBV7-8 and TRBJ1-5, is GAGVSQSPRYKVAKRGQDVALRCDPISGHVSLFWYQQALGQGPEFLTYFQNEAQLDKSGLPSDRFFAERPEGSVSTLKIQRTQQEDSAVYLCALADRGRGNQPQHFGDGTRLSIL.

This clonotype was observed many times. The chain couples TRBV5-4 to TRBJ2-7, with D perhaps TRBD1 or TRBD2 (6 bases each). Germline V CDR1 and CDR2: SGHNT, YYREEE (reference sequence). The CDR3 totals 13 residues. Trimming cost V 5 bases and J 6 bases, with 15 bases left between them. CDR3 sequence: CASSPGGGGEQYF. CDR3 bases: TGTGCCAGCAGTCCCGGAGGGGGTGGCGAGCAGTACTTC.

This rearrangement joins TRBV29-1 to TRBJ2-3; D remains unclear. CDR3 length equals 12 residues. Trimming removed 5 bases at V and 2 bases at J, with 8 bases between. Germline-derived CDR1 and CDR2 are SQVTM and ANQGSEA. The CDR3 is CSVQVNTDTQYF. The CDR3, as DNA: TGCAGCGTTCAAGTAAACACAGATACGCAGTATTTT.

This clonotype was seen just once. The CDR3, as DNA: TGTGCCACCAGCAGAGACTCACAGGCCCCCCAAGAGACCCAGTACTTC. Translating gives CATSRDSQAPQETQYF. The chain couples TRBV15 to TRBJ2-5; the D gene is possibly TRBD1 (5 bases). V was shortened by 0 bases and J by 1 base, with 12 bases between the two germline ends. The germline gives CDR1 LNHNV, CDR2 YYDKDF (reference sequence). This CDR3 region has 16 residues.

The chain couples TRBV10-3 to TRBJ1-5; 9 bases are a match to TRBD1. CDR3 length: 14 residues. Germline V gene data show CDR1 as ENHRY and CDR2 as SYGVKD. The V and J ends lost 5 bases and 11 bases, in that order; junction bases with no gene match: 10. CDR3 DNA sequence: TGTGCCATCAGTCCCGGGACAGGGCTGCAGACCCAGCATTTT. Protein product: CAISPGTGLQTQHF.